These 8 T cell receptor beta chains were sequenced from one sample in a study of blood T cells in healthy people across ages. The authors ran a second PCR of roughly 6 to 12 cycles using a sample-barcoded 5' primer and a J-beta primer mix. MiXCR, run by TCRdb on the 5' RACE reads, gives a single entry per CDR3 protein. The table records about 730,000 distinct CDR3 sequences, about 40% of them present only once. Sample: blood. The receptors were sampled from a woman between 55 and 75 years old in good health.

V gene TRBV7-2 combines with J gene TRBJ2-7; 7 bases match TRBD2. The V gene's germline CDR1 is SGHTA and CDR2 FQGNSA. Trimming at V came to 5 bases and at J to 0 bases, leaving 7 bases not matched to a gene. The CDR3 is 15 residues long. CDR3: CASSPVAGASYEQYF. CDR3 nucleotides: TGTGCCAGCAGCCCGGTCGCGGGAGCCTCCTACGAGCAGTACTTC.

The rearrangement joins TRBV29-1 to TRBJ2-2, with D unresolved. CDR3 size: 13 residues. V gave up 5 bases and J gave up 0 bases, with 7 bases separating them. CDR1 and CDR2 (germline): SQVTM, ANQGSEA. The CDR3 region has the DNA TGCAGCGTTATAAGGTCGAACACCGGGGAGCTGTTTTTT. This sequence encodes CSVIRSNTGELFF.

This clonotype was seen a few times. The CDR3, as DNA: TGTGCCAGCAGCCAAGATGTGGGGGTCACAGATACGCAGTATTTT. Its translation: CASSQDVGVTDTQYF. This chain uses TRBV3-1 with TRBJ2-3, with D perhaps given as TRBD1 or TRBD2 (5 bases each). The CDR3 has 15 amino acids. V lost 0 bases to trimming and J lost 2 bases, with 9 bases between them. Per germline, CDR1 LGHDT and CDR2 YNNKEL (reference sequence).

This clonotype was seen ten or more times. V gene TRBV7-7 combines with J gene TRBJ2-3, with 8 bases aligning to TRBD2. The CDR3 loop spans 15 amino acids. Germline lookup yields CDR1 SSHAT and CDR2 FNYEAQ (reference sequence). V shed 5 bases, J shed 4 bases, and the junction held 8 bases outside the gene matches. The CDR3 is CASSPGGVLADTQYF. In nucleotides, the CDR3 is TGTGCCAGCAGCCCCGGGGGGGTTCTTGCAGATACGCAGTATTTT. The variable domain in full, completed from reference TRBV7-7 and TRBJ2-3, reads GAGVSQSPRYKVTKRGQDVTLRCDPISSHATLYWYQQALGQGPEFLTYFNYEAQPDKSGLPSDRFSAERPEGSISTLTIQRTEQRDSAMYRCASSPGGVLADTQYFGPGTRLTVL.

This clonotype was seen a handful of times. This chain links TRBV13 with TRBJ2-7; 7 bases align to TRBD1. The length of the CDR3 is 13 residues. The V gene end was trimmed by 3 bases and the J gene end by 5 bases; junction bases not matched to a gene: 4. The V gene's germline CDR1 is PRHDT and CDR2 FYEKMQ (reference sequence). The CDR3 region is CASSFTTGNEQYF. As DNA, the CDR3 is TGTGCCAGCAGCTTCACGACAGGGAACGAGCAGTACTTC.

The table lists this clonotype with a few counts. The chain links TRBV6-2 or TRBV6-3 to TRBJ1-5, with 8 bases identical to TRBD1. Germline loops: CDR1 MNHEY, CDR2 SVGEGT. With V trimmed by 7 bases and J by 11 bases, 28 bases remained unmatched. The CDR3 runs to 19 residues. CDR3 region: CASTATVLIHRDRSLAQHF. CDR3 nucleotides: TGTGCCAGCACTGCCACGGTGCTAATACACCGGGACAGGTCGTTGGCCCAGCATTTT.

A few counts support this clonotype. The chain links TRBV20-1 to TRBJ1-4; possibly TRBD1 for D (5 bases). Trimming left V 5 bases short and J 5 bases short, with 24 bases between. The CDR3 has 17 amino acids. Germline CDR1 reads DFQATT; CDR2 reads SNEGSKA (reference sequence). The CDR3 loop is CSAGQKIEGAINEKLFF. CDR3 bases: TGCAGTGCTGGACAAAAAATAGAAGGGGCTATAAATGAAAAACTGTTTTTT.

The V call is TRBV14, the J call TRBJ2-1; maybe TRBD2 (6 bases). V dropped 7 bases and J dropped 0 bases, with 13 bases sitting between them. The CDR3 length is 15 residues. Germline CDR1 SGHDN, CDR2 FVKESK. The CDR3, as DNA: TGTGCCAGCACACGGGGGTGGAGCTCCTACAATGAGCAGTTCTTC. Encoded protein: CASTRGWSSYNEQFF.